Listed below are T cell receptor beta chains from one sample, sequenced in a study of CD8 T cells in ankylosing spondylitis. TCRdb independently ran MiXCR on the 5' RACE reads; one entry per CDR3 protein. The sample has approximately 220,000 distinct CDR3 sequences, roughly 24% seen once. Input material: blood, either unsorted or a sorted T cell fraction (not recorded which). The receptors shown here come from a male donor with ankylosing spondylitis or in good health (not recorded which). Each CDR3 is given with its conserved first and last residue. The order of the fields is D gene, clone size, V gene, J gene, CDR3 protein, CDR3 DNA. A D gene is named only where the DNA matches it firmly. Only part of the rows carry a size: once, few, many, or a class if the clone is expanded.

-	many	TRBV5-1	TRBJ2-4	CASSLGQEGNIQYF	TGCGCCAGCAGCTTGGGACAGGAAGGAAACATTCAGTACTTC
-	few	TRBV5-1	TRBJ2-2	CASSLEATGAGELFF	TGCGCCAGCAGCTTGGAGGCGACCGGCGCCGGGGAGCTGTTTTTT
TRBD1	-	TRBV20-1	TRBJ2-6	CSARGRDRASSGANVLTF	TGCAGTGCTAGAGGCCGGGACAGGGCGAGCTCTGGGGCCAACGTCCTGACTTTC
TRBD1	many	TRBV24-1	TRBJ1-3	CATSDGTVSGNTIYF	TGTGCCACCAGTGATGGGACAGTCTCTGGAAACACCATATATTTT
-	-	TRBV15	TRBJ2-5	CATSRPGEQETQYF	TGTGCCACCAGCAGGCCGGGAGAACAAGAGACCCAGTACTTC
-	-	TRBV12-3/TRBV12-4	TRBJ1-1	CASSLRRTEAFF	TGTGCCAGCAGTTTAAGGAGGACTGAAGCTTTCTTT
-	-	TRBV20-1	TRBJ1-5	CSARQGNQPQHF	TGCAGTGCTCGACAGGGCAATCAGCCCCAGCATTTT
TRBD2	few	TRBV20-1	TRBJ2-1	CSARPNLAGVDGEQFF	TGCAGTGCTAGACCCAATCTAGCGGGAGTCGATGGTGAGCAGTTCTTC
-	-	TRBV20-1	TRBJ2-7	CSARHLTGSYEQYF	TGCAGTGCTAGACACCTGACCGGGTCCTACGAGCAGTACTTC
TRBD2	-	TRBV20-1	TRBJ2-7	CSAAAGTSSYEQYF	TGCAGTGCTGCCGCCGGGACTAGCTCCTACGAGCAGTACTTC
TRBD1	many	TRBV20-1	TRBJ2-7	CSARSDRAPEQYF	TGCAGTGCTAGATCGGACAGGGCCCCCGAGCAGTACTTC
-	-	TRBV7-2	TRBJ2-5	CASSQDGRIGTQYF	TGTGCCAGCAGTCAGGACGGGAGAATCGGGACCCAGTACTTC
-	-	TRBV6-5	TRBJ2-7	CASSYSSSVFEQYF	TGTGCCAGCAGTTACTCGAGTTCTGTGTTCGAGCAGTACTTC
-	many	TRBV3-1	TRBJ2-1	CASSQGVASPVNEQFF	TGTGCCAGCAGCCAAGGTGTGGCTAGCCCGGTCAATGAGCAGTTCTTC
TRBD1	-	TRBV12-3/TRBV12-4	TRBJ1-1	CASRETGGNTEAFF	TGTGCCAGCAGAGAGACAGGGGGAAACACTGAAGCTTTCTTT
-	few	TRBV7-2	TRBJ2-5	CASSPQGQETQYF	TGTGCCAGCAGCCCACAAGGACAAGAGACCCAGTACTTC
-	-	TRBV12-3/TRBV12-4	TRBJ2-1	CASTNGAPTYNEQFF	TGTGCCAGCACCAACGGGGCCCCAACCTACAATGAGCAGTTCTTC
TRBD2	-	TRBV6-1	TRBJ2-3	CASSLGGRANTDTQYF	TGTGCCAGCAGTCTTGGCGGGAGGGCCAACACAGATACGCAGTATTTT
-	many	TRBV20-1	TRBJ1-1	CSASQGNTEAFF	TGCAGTGCTAGTCAGGGGAACACTGAAGCTTTCTTT
-	-	TRBV7-2	TRBJ2-4	CASSLQGRAKNIQYF	TGTGCCAGCAGCCTACAAGGACGAGCCAAAAACATTCAGTACTTC
-	few	TRBV20-1	TRBJ2-3	CSASGLGTDTQYF	TGCAGTGCCAGCGGGCTAGGAACAGATACGCAGTATTTT
TRBD1	few	TRBV29-1	TRBJ1-1	CSARDRGNTEAFF	TGCAGCGCCCGGGACAGGGGAAACACTGAAGCTTTCTTT
TRBD2	few	TRBV20-1	TRBJ2-1	CSARGGLAGGNEQFF	TGCAGTGCTAGGGGCGGACTAGCGGGAGGTAATGAGCAGTTCTTC
TRBD2	-	TRBV20-1	TRBJ2-3	CSARDSKGLHIDTQYF	TGCAGTGCTAGAGACTCAAAGGGACTACACATAGATACGCAGTATTTT
TRBD1	many	TRBV12-3/TRBV12-4	TRBJ2-2	CASSTRQGGTGELFF	TGTGCCAGCAGTACTAGACAGGGGGGCACCGGGGAGCTGTTTTTT
-	-	TRBV20-1	TRBJ2-3	CSVYGGTDTQYF	TGCAGTGTATATGGGGGCACAGATACGCAGTATTTT
TRBD2	many	TRBV5-1	TRBJ2-3	CASSFEGLAGVDTQYF	TGCGCCAGCAGCTTTGAGGGACTAGCGGGAGTCGATACGCAGTATTTT
TRBD2	-	TRBV7-3	TRBJ2-1	CASSVGTSVHNEQFF	TGTGCCAGCAGCGTAGGGACTAGCGTTCACAATGAGCAGTTCTTC
-	many	TRBV7-9	TRBJ2-7	CASSSFRRREQYF	TGTGCCAGCAGCTCCTTCCGTAGGCGAGAGCAGTACTTC
TRBD2	-	TRBV6-1	TRBJ2-3	CASSQIAGGPTDTQYF	TGTGCCAGCAGCCAAATAGCGGGAGGTCCCACAGATACGCAGTATTTT
-	many	TRBV29-1	TRBJ2-3	CSVVPYRGGADTQYF	TGCAGCGTCGTACCCTACAGGGGGGGGGCAGATACGCAGTATTTT
-	few	TRBV6-1	TRBJ1-5	CASINDKANQPQHF	TGTGCCAGCATAAACGACAAGGCCAATCAGCCCCAGCATTTT
TRBD2	-	TRBV7-2	TRBJ2-2	CASSFAGAGELFF	TGTGCCAGCAGCTTTGCGGGAGCCGGGGAGCTGTTTTTT
TRBD1	many	TRBV9	TRBJ2-2	CASSTRGLDTGELFF	TGTGCCAGCAGCACCAGGGGGCTAGACACCGGGGAGCTGTTTTTT
-	many	TRBV5-1	TRBJ2-1	CASSLGAGAYNEQFF	TGCGCCAGCAGCTTGGGGGCAGGGGCTTACAATGAGCAGTTCTTC
-	-	TRBV5-5	TRBJ2-7	CASSLGRNYEQYF	TGTGCCAGCAGCTTGGGGAGAAACTACGAGCAGTACTTC
TRBD2	many	TRBV7-2	TRBJ2-1	CASSHRPGLERNEQFF	TGTGCCAGCAGCCACCGGCCGGGACTAGAGCGGAATGAGCAGTTCTTC
-	few	TRBV20-1	TRBJ1-1	CSGLSNTEAFF	TGCAGTGGACTTTCGAACACTGAAGCTTTCTTT
-	many	TRBV5-1	TRBJ2-7	CASSLERADEQYF	TGCGCCAGCAGCTTGGAAAGGGCGGACGAGCAGTACTTC
-	-	TRBV5-1	TRBJ1-6	CASRRGDNSPLHF	TGCGCCAGCAGAAGGGGAGATAATTCACCCCTCCACTTT
-	-	TRBV14	TRBJ2-4	CASSEGRWAKNIQYF	TGTGCCAGCAGCGAAGGGCGGTGGGCCAAAAACATTCAGTACTTC
-	many	TRBV29-1	TRBJ2-5	CSVVGIQETQYF	TGCAGCGTTGTCGGGATCCAAGAGACCCAGTACTTC
-	few	TRBV29-1	TRBJ2-7	CSVEDGTGSYF	TGCAGCGTTGAAGATGGGACTGGGTCGTACTTC
TRBD1	-	TRBV25-1	TRBJ2-7	CASSNRGLGYEQYF	TGTGCCAGCAGTAACAGGGGTTTGGGGTACGAGCAGTACTTC
TRBD2	many	TRBV20-1	TRBJ2-7	CSASQRGYEQYF	TGCAGTGCTAGCCAGCGGGGCTACGAGCAGTACTTC
-	-	TRBV20-1	TRBJ1-6	CSARDSTPSYNSPLHF	TGCAGTGCTAGAGATTCGACACCTTCCTATAATTCACCCCTCCACTTT
-	few	TRBV5-5	TRBJ1-2	CASSFGGEGYGYTF	TGTGCCAGCAGCTTTGGGGGCGAGGGCTATGGCTACACCTTC
-	many	TRBV5-1	TRBJ1-3	CASSLASGGGNTIYF	TGCGCCAGCAGCTTGGCCTCCGGGGGCGGAAACACCATATATTTT